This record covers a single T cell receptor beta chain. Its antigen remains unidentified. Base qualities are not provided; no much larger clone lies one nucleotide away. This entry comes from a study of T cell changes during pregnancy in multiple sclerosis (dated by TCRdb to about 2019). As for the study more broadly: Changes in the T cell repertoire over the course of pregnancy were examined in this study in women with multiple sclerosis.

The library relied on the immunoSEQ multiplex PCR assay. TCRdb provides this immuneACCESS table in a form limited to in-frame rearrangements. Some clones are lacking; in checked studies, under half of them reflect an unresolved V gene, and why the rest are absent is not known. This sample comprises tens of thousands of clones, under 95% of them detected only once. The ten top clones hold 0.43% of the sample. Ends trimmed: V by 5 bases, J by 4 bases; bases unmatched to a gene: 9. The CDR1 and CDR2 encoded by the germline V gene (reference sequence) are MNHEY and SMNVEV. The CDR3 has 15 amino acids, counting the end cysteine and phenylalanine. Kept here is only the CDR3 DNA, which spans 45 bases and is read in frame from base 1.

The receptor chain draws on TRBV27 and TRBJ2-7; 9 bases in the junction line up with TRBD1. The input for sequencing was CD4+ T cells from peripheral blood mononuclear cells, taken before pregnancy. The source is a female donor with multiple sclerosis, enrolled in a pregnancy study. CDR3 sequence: CASSVRAGTGYEQYF. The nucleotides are TGTGCCAGCAGTGTGAGGGCCGGGACAGGGTACGAGCAGTACTTC.